A selection of T cell receptor beta chains follows, all from one sample in a study of PD-1 blockade in classical Hodgkin lymphoma. TCRdb's table, derived via immunoSEQ multiplex PCR, lists solely in-frame clones and lacks some. This repertoire shows 14,000 or so clones, 81% found once; its top ten account for approximately 25%. The source was peripheral blood mononuclear cells (PBMCs), collected at baseline. These receptors originate from a human donor with classical Hodgkin lymphoma. CDR3s include the opening cysteine and the closing phenylalanine or tryptophan. The order of the fields is clone size, J gene, D gene, V gene, CDR3 DNA, CDR3 protein. The D gene is left open where the match is weak. Size values are once, few and many counts, or a class for expanded clones, and some rows have none.

>-|TRBJ2-2|TRBD1|TRBV18
TGTGCCAGCTCACCACCCAGGGGGAGAGGCACCGGGGAGCTGTTTTTT
CASSPPRGRGTGELFF
>-|TRBJ2-7|TRBD1|TRBV18
TGTGCCAGCTCACCACTACGACTGAGCGGGACAGGGATGCAGTACTTC
CASSPLRLSGTGMQYF
>few|TRBJ1-1|TRBD1|TRBV19
TGTGCCAGCAGCACTACTACAAGGGGGCTCTACACTGAAGCTTTCTTT
CASSTTTRGLYTEAFF
>-|TRBJ2-5|-|TRBV9
TGTGCCAGCAGCCCAGACGGGGGCGCCGGTCTGAAAGAGACCCAGTACTTC
CASSPDGGAGLKETQYF
>-|TRBJ2-2|-|TRBV5-1
TGCGCCAGCAGCTCGGGTGGGGGAGCGGACGGGGAGCTGTTTTTT
CASSSGGGADGELFF
>-|TRBJ1-2|-|TRBV6-5
TGTGCCAGGGCTCCCTATGGCTACACCTTC
CARAPYGYTF
>-|TRBJ2-1|-|TRBV10-1
TGCGCCAGCAGTGACTATGAGCAGTTCTTC
CASSDYEQFF
>-|TRBJ1-6|-|TRBV7-2
TGTGCCAGCAGCTTATCCTCCCCGCGGAGCAATTCACCCCTCCACTTT
CASSLSSPRSNSPLHF
>-|TRBJ2-3|-|TRBV9
TGTGCCAGCAAGGGACAAAGCACAGATACGCAGTATTTT
CASKGQSTDTQYF
>-|TRBJ1-6|TRBD1|TRBV5-6
TGTGCCAGCAGCCGGTTACTGGACAGGATCGCACGGAATTCACCCCTCCACTTT
CASSRLLDRIARNSPLHF
>medium-sized|TRBJ2-3|-|TRBV9
TGTGCCAGCAGCTCCTTAGTTGTTCCGTCGACGCAGTATTTT
CASSSLVVPSTQYF
>-|TRBJ2-5|-|TRBV14
TGTGCCAGCAGCCGGGACAACCAAGAGACCCAGTACTTC
CASSRDNQETQYF
>medium-sized|TRBJ2-2|TRBD1|TRBV10-2
TGCGCCAGCAGTGAGAAGTTGAGACAGGGGCCCGGGGAGCTGTTTTTT
CASSEKLRQGPGELFF
>-|TRBJ1-1|-|TRBV19
TGTGCCAGTAGTCTTGCGGGGGGCACTGAAGCTTTCTTT
CASSLAGGTEAFF
>-|TRBJ1-5|-|TRBV18
TGTGCCAGCTCAGCGGACGGAGGGCAGCCCCAGCATTTT
CASSADGGQPQHF
>-|TRBJ2-1|-|TRBV6-5
TGTGCCAGTGGGCCGAGGGGGGGCTACAATGAGCAGTTCTTC
CASGPRGGYNEQFF
>-|TRBJ2-1|TRBD2|TRBV6-4
TGTGCCAGCAGCCCCCGGGCTAGCGGGGGGTTCGATGAGCAGTTCTTC
CASSPRASGGFDEQFF
>-|TRBJ2-5|-|TRBV7-2
TGTGCCAGCAGCTTAGGTTCGGTAGCGGCTCTAGCCCAGTACTTC
CASSLGSVAALAQYF
>-|TRBJ1-2|TRBD1|TRBV5-1
TGCGCCAGCAGCCAGACAGGGGTTAACTATGGCTACACCTTC
CASSQTGVNYGYTF
>-|TRBJ1-6|TRBD1|TRBV5-3
TGTGCCAGAAGCCCAAGGACAGGAATACTCTCCTATAATTCACCCCTCCACTTT
CARSPRTGILSYNSPLHF
>-|TRBJ2-2|-|TRBV7-2
TGTGCCAGCAGTCCAGAACTCACCGGGGAGCTGTTTTTT
CASSPELTGELFF
>once|TRBJ2-2|-|TRBV2
TGTGCCAGCAGTGAAGCGTCGGGGGTAGCGACCGGGGAGCTGTTTTTT
CASSEASGVATGELFF
>-|TRBJ2-2|-|TRBV7-6
TGTGCCAGCAGCTTAGGGCCCGGGGTCAGCCGGGGACTTAACACCGGGGAGCTGTTTTTT
CASSLGPGVSRGLNTGELFF
>-|TRBJ2-1|TRBD1|TRBV18
TGTGCCAGCTCACCGCGACCGGGACAGGGAATATTGTCCTCCTACAATGAGCAGTTCTTC
CASSPRPGQGILSSYNEQFF
>-|TRBJ2-2|-|TRBV21-1
TGTGCCAGCGGACACGGGACAGGGTGCCGTACCGGGGAGCTGTTTTTT
CASGHGTGCRTGELFF
>-|TRBJ2-1|-|TRBV20-1
TGCAGTGCTAGAGCCCCCACTGAGCAGTTCTTC
CSARAPTEQFF
>-|TRBJ1-4|-|TRBV6-5
TGTGCCAGCAGTTACCGAGGGGGAACTAATGAAAAACTGTTTTTT
CASSYRGGTNEKLFF
>-|TRBJ2-3|-|TRBV19
TGTGCCAGTAGTATTTGGATGGGAGATACGCAGTATTTT
CASSIWMGDTQYF
>once|TRBJ2-2|-|TRBV7-2
TGTGCCAGCAGCTTAGAGGGCACCGGGGAGCTGTTTTTT
CASSLEGTGELFF
>-|TRBJ2-3|-|TRBV2
TGTGCCAGCAGTGTAGCGGATACGCAGTATTTT
CASSVADTQYF